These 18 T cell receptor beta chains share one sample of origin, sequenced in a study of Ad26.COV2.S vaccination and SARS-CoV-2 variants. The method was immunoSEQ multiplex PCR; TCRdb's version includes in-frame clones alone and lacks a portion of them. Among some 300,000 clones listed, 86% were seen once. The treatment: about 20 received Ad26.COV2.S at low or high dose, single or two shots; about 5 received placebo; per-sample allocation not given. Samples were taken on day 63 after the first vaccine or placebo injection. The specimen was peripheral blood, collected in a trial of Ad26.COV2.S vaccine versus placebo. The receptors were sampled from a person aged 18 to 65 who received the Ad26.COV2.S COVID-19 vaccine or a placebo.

The CDR3 coding sequence is TGTGCCTGGAGTGCCCTCGACAGGGATCAGCCCCAGCATTTT. It specifies CAWSALDRDQPQHF. The chain combines TRBV30 with TRBJ1-5, with 7 bases aligning to TRBD1. The length of the CDR3 is 14 residues. Per the germline V gene, CDR1 is GTSNPN and CDR2 is SVGIG (reference sequence). V shed 1 base and J 5 bases; nucleotides not matched to a gene: 5.

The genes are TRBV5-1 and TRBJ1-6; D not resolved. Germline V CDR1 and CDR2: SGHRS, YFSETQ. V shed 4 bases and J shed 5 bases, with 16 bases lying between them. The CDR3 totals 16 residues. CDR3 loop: CASSGDGPGNNSPLHF. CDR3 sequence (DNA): TGCGCCAGCAGCGGGGATGGCCCGGGGAATAATTCACCCCTCCACTTT.

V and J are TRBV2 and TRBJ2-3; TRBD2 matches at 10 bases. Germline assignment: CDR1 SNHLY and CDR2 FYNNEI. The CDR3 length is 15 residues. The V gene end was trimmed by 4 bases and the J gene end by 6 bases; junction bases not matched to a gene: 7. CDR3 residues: CASSALAGALDTQYF. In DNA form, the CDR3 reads TGTGCCAGCAGTGCCCTAGCGGGGGCGTTGGATACGCAGTATTTT. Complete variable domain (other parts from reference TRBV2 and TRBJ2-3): EPEVTQTPSHQVTQMGQEVILRCVPISNHLYFYWYRQILGQKVEFLVSFYNNEISEKSEIFDDQFSVERPDGSNFTLKIRSTKLEDSAMYFCASSALAGALDTQYFGPGTRLTVL.

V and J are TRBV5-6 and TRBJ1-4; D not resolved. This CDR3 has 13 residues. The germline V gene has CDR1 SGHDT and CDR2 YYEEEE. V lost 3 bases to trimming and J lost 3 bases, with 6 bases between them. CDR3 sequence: CASSSRANEKLFF. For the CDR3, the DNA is TGTGCCAGCAGCTCGCGAGCTAATGAAAAACTGTTTTTT.

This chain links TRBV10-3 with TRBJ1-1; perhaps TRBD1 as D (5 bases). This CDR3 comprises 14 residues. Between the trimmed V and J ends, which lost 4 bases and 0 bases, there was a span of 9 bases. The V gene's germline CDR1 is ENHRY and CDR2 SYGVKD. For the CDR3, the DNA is TGTGCCATCAGTGGCCTGGACATGAACACTGAAGCTTTCTTT. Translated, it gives CAISGLDMNTEAFF.

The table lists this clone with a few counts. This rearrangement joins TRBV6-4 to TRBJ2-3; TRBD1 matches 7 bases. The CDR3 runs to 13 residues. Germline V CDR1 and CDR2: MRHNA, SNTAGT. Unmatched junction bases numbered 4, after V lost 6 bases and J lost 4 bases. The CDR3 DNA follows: TGTGCCAGCAGCTTCAGGGGGTCAGATACGCAGTATTTT. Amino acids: CASSFRGSDTQYF.

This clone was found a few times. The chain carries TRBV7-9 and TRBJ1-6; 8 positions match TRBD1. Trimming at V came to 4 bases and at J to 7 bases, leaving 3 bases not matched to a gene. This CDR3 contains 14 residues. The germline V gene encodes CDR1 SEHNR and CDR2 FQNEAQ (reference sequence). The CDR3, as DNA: TGTGCCAGCAGCTCTGGACAGGGCAATTCACCCCTCCACTTT. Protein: CASSSGQGNSPLHF.

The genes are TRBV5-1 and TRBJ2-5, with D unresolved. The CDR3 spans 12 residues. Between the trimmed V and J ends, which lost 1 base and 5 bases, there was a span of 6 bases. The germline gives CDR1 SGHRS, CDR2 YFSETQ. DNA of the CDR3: TGCGCCAGCAGCTTGTTTGGGGAGACCCAGTACTTC. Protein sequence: CASSLFGETQYF.

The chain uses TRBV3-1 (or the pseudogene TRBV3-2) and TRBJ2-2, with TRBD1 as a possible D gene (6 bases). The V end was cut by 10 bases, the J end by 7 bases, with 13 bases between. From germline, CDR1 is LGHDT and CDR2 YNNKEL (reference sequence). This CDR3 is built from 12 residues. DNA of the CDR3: TGTGCCACCTACAGGGTCGGCGGGGAGCTGTTTTTT. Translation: CATYRVGGELFF.

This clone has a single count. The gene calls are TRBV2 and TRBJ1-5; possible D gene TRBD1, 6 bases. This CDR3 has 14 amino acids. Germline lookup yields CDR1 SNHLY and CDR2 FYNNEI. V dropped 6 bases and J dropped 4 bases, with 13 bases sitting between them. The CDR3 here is CASSLGAPNQPQHF. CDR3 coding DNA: TGTGCCAGCAGCCTGGGGGCCCCAAATCAGCCCCAGCATTTT.

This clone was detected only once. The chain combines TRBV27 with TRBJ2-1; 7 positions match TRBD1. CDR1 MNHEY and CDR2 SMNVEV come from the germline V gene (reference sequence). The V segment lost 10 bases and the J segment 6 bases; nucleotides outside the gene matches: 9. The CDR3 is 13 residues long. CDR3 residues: CAISRDRANEQFF. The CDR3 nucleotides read TGTGCCATTTCAAGGGACAGAGCCAATGAGCAGTTCTTC.

CDR3 coding DNA: TGTGCCAGCAGCTGGGTCTGGGATTCAACTAATGAAAAACTGTTTTTT. It specifies CASSWVWDSTNEKLFF. The chain joins TRBV5-6 to TRBJ1-4; no firm D call. CDR1 and CDR2 from the germline V gene are SGHDT and YYEEEE. This CDR3 is built from 16 residues. V was cut by 3 bases and J by 0 bases, with 12 bases left in between. Complete variable domain (other parts from reference TRBV5-6 and TRBJ1-4): DAGVTQSPTHLIKTRGQQVTLRCSPKSGHDTVSWYQQALGQGPQFIFQYYEEEERQRGNFPDRFSGHQFPNYSSELNVNALLLGDSALYLCASSWVWDSTNEKLFFGSGTQLSVL.

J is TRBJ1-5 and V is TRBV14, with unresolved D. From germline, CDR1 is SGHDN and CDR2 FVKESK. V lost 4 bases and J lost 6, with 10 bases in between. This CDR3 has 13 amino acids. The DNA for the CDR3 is TGTGCCAGCAGCCCCTCGGGAAGTCAGCCCCAGCATTTT. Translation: CASSPSGSQPQHF.

The CDR3 loop is CATSSPRHHGNTGELFF. CDR3 DNA sequence: TGTGCCACCTCTTCCCCCCGACACCACGGGAACACCGGGGAGCTGTTTTTT. J is TRBJ2-2 and V is TRBV19; D call uncertain. Trimming removed 10 bases from V and 1 base from J, with 22 bases in between. CDR1 is LNHDA and CDR2 is SQIVND in the germline V gene (reference sequence). The length of the CDR3 is 17 residues.

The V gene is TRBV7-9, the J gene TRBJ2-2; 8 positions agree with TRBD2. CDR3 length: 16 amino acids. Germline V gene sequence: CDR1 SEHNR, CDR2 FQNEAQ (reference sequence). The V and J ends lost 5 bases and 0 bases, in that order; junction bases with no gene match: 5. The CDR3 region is CASSTRTSSNTGELFF. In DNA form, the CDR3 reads TGTGCCAGCAGCACCAGGACTAGCTCGAACACCGGGGAGCTGTTTTTT.

The CDR3 coding sequence is TGCGCCAGCAGCCAGTCTCCGTTTTCCTACAATGAGCAGTTCTTC. The encoded protein is CASSQSPFSYNEQFF. The chain couples TRBV4-3 to TRBJ2-1, with D unresolved. Germline V gene sequence: CDR1 LGHNA, CDR2 YSLEER. The CDR3 length is 15 residues. V lost 3 bases and J 1 base, leaving 10 bases between the germline ends.

The CDR3 loop is CASKFLRAEAFF. In DNA, the CDR3 is TGTGCCAGCAAGTTCTTGCGGGCTGAAGCTTTCTTT. The rearrangement joins TRBV2 to TRBJ1-1; D call uncertain. The CDR3 totals 12 residues. V gave up 7 bases and J gave up 6 bases, with 12 bases separating them. Germline V gene data show CDR1 as SNHLY and CDR2 as FYNNEI.

CDR3 in amino acids: CASSLEAGGAGVTDTQYF. The CDR3 bases are TGTGCCAGCAGCTTAGAGGCAGGGGGCGCGGGGGTCACAGATACGCAGTATTTT. The chain uses TRBV7-3 and TRBJ2-3, with D possibly matching TRBD1 (8 bases). Trimming took 2 bases from V and 2 from J, leaving 20 bases between them. The CDR3 has 18 residues. The germline CDR1 and CDR2 sequences are SGHTA and FQGTGA.